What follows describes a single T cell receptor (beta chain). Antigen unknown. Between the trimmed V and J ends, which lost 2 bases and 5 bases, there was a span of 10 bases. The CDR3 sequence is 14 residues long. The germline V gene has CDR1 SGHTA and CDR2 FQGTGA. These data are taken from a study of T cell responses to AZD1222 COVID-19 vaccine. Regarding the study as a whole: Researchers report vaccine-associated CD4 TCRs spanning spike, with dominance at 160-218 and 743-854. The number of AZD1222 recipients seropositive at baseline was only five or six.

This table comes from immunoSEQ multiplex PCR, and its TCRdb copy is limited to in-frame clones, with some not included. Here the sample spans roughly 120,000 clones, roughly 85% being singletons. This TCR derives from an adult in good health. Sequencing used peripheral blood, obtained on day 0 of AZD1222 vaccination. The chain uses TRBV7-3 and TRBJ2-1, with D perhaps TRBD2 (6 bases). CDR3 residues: CASSLGGKNNEQFF. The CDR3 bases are TGTGCCAGCAGCTTAGGAGGGAAGAACAATGAGCAGTTCTTC.